This entry lists 13 T cell receptor beta chains sequenced from one sample in a study of type 1 regulatory T cells. These receptors' antigens are unknown. Using its own MiXCR run on the reads, TCRdb lists one record per CDR3 protein. There are 60,000 to 80,000 distinct CDR3 sequences in the sample; 50% to 70% occur only once, and 6.5% to 8.5% lies in the top ten. The sequenced material came from cultured T cells, either the whole culture or a sorted T cell fraction (not recorded which). Documented subset: Tr1-enriched cell product generated in vitro against host alloantigens. The receptors come from a human donor in good health.

The chain couples TRBV19 to TRBJ2-5; D may correspond to TRBD1 or TRBD2 (6 bases each). Trimming pared 6 bases from V and 5 bases from J, leaving 13 bases between. Germline assignment: CDR1 LNHDA and CDR2 SQIVND (reference sequence). There are 13 residues in the CDR3. CDR3 protein: CASRPGAGETQYF. CDR3 nucleotides: TGTGCCAGTAGGCCGGGGGCCGGGGAGACCCAGTACTTC.

CDR3: CASSSFRGGREYTEAFF. CDR3 sequence (DNA): TGCGCCAGCAGCTCTTTTCGGGGGGGGCGAGAGTACACTGAAGCTTTCTTT. This chain uses TRBV5-1 with TRBJ1-1, with D perhaps matching TRBD1 (6 bases). V shed 3 bases and J shed 3 bases, with 21 bases lying between them. CDR1 is SGHRS, CDR2 YFSETQ, per germline. The CDR3 is 17 residues long.

The chain is built from TRBV6-4 and TRBJ2-4; TRBD2 agrees at 7 bases. Germline CDR1 and CDR2: MRHNA and SNTAGT. J was trimmed by 5 bases and V by 8 bases; bases with no gene match: 12. The CDR3 runs to 15 residues. The CDR3 DNA sequence: TGTGCCAGCCCTGTTGGGCGGGAGCTCCAAAACATTCAGTACTTC. As protein: CASPVGRELQNIQYF.

The V and J genes are TRBV7-9 and TRBJ1-5; D is undetermined. Germline V gives CDR1 SEHNR, CDR2 FQNEAQ (reference sequence). Trimming took 1 base from V and 4 from J, leaving 8 bases between them. The CDR3 consists of 14 residues. CDR3 residues: CASSLGTLNQPQHF. CDR3 DNA: TGTGCCAGCAGCTTAGGGACCTTAAATCAGCCCCAGCATTTT.

This chain links TRBV28 with TRBJ1-1; D gene ambiguous. The CDR3 contains 13 residues. Germline CDR1 and CDR2: MDHEN and SYDVKM. Trimming took off 7 bases at V and 1 base at J, with 10 bases between the two ends. The CDR3 nucleotides read TGTGCCAGCACCTTGCTAGGGAACACTGAAGCTTTCTTT. It specifies CASTLLGNTEAFF.

This clonotype is a singleton in its sample. The chain joins TRBV6-2 or TRBV6-3 to TRBJ2-6; unclear D gene. The CDR3 length is 14 residues. In germline, CDR1 is MNHEY, CDR2 SVGEGT. V was pared by 0 bases and J by 4 bases, with 4 bases between. CDR3 residues: CASSYSRGANVLTF. The CDR3 DNA is TGTGCCAGCAGTTACTCCAGGGGGGCCAACGTCCTGACTTTC.

The chain employs TRBV14 and TRBJ2-2, with D possibly matching TRBD2 (5 bases). The V gene's germline CDR1 is SGHDN and CDR2 FVKESK. Deletions cut 8 bases from V and 9 bases from J, with 16 bases between. This CDR3 has 13 amino acids. The CDR3 here is CASSRAPPRELFF. CDR3 sequence (DNA): TGTGCCAGCTCGCGGGCACCCCCGAGGGAGCTGTTTTTT.

The table lists this clonotype with a few counts. The rearrangement links TRBV12-3 or TRBV12-4 to TRBJ2-1; 15 bases agree with TRBD2. V lost 6 bases to trimming and J lost 6 bases; unmatched junction nucleotides: 3. The CDR3 totals 15 residues. CDR3 loop: CASRTGLAGGNEQFF. DNA of the CDR3: TGTGCCAGCAGGACGGGACTAGCGGGAGGCAATGAGCAGTTCTTC.

The rearrangement uses TRBV7-9 and TRBJ2-1; TRBD1 aligns across 8 bases. Unmatched junction bases numbered 8, after V lost 1 base and J lost 3 bases. The CDR3 has 17 amino acids. Germline V gives CDR1 SEHNR, CDR2 FQNEAQ (reference sequence). CDR3 sequence: CASSLERTGLGYNEQFF. DNA of the CDR3: TGTGCCAGCAGCTTAGAGAGGACAGGGCTCGGCTACAATGAGCAGTTCTTC. Full variable domain (rest looked up from reference TRBV7-9 and TRBJ2-1): DTGVSQNPRHKITKRGQNVTFRCDPISEHNRLYWYRQTLGQGPEFLTYFQNEAQLEKSRLLSDRFSAERPKGSFSTLEIQRTEQGDSAMYLCASSLERTGLGYNEQFFGPGTRLTVL.

The rearrangement links TRBV6-5 to TRBJ2-7; D perhaps matches TRBD2 (6 bases). With 6 bases removed from V and 4 bases from J, the gap between germline ends came to 13 bases. CDR3 length: 13 residues. CDR1 is MNHEY, CDR2 SVGAGI, per germline. The DNA of the CDR3 is TGTGCCAGCAGGAGGGGACTGTTTTACGAGCAGTACTTC. It translates to CASRRGLFYEQYF.

This clonotype was detected ten times or more. The chain employs TRBV2 and TRBJ2-3, with 13 nucleotides matching TRBD2. V was clipped by 0 bases and J by 5 bases; unmatched bases: 2. Looked up from germline, CDR1 is SNHLY and CDR2 is FYNNEI. This CDR3 has 16 residues. CDR3 region: CASSEARLAGGDTQYF. The CDR3 bases are TGTGCCAGCAGTGAAGCGAGACTAGCGGGAGGAGATACGCAGTATTTT.

The chain has TRBV3-1 and TRBJ2-7; D gene uncertain. The CDR3 is made up of 14 amino acids. Trimming took off 1 base at V and 2 bases at J, with 9 bases between the two ends. Germline assignment: CDR1 LGHDT and CDR2 YNNKEL (reference sequence). The CDR3 bases are TGTGCCAGCAGCCAAGCAACTCTCGCCTACGAGCAGTACTTC. Protein: CASSQATLAYEQYF.

This clonotype came up a few times. This sequence joins TRBV12-3 or TRBV12-4 and TRBJ2-5, with 8 nucleotides matching TRBD2. J lost 1 base, V lost 4 bases, and 5 bases had no gene match. The CDR3 runs 15 residues. This chain's CDR3 is CASSSHTSGQETQYF. CDR3 DNA sequence: TGTGCCAGCAGTTCCCACACTAGCGGCCAAGAGACCCAGTACTTC.